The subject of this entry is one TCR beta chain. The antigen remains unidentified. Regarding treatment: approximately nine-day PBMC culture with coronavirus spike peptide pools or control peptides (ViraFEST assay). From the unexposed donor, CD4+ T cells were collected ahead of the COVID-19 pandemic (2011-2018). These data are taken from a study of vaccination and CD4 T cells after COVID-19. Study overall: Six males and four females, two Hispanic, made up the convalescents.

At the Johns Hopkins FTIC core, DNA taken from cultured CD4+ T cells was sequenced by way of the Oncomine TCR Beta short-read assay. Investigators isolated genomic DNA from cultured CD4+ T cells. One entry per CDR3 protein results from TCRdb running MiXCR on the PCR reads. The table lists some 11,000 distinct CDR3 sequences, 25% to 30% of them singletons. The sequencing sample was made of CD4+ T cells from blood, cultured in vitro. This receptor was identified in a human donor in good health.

The CDR3 DNA reads TGTGCCAGTAGGAAGATGGACGGCACAGATACGCAGTATTTT. It yields the protein CASRKMDGTDTQYF. This rearrangement joins TRBV19 to TRBJ2-3; D ambiguous. This CDR3 is built from 14 residues. Trimming pared 6 bases from V and 1 base from J, leaving 11 bases between. Germline CDR1 LNHDA, CDR2 SQIVND (reference sequence).